The 24 T cell receptor beta chains reported below all come from one sample, sequenced in a study of blood T cell repertoires in COVID-19. TCRdb's table, derived via immunoSEQ multiplex PCR, lists solely in-frame clones and lacks some. The top ten clones hold over 4% of a sample with about 270,000 clones, over 80% of them seen once. Source material: PBMCs or T cells enriched from blood (not recorded which). Receptor source: a woman between 25 and 40 years old with acute COVID-19.

This rearrangement joins TRBV3-1 (or the pseudogene TRBV3-2) to TRBJ1-6; unclear D gene. CDR1 and CDR2 from the germline V gene are LGHDT and YNNKEL (reference sequence). Trimming removed 0 bases at V and 10 bases at J, with 13 bases between. The CDR3 contains 15 residues. As DNA, the CDR3 is TGTGCCAGCAGCCAAGACGGCGGGGTTGGCTCACCCCTCCACTTT. Its protein product is CASSQDGGVGSPLHF.

J is TRBJ2-7 and V is TRBV4-3; D is ambiguous. CDR1 and CDR2 from the germline V gene are LGHNA and YSLEER. This CDR3 is 14 amino acids long. V lost 0 bases, J lost 0 bases, and 6 bases lay in between. CDR3 sequence (DNA): TGCGCCAGCAGCCAAGACCATTCCTCCTACGAGCAGTACTTC. This gives the protein CASSQDHSSYEQYF.

V is TRBV7-2 and J is TRBJ2-1; a weak D match, TRBD2 (6 bases). Trimming stripped 5 bases from V and 4 bases from J, with 12 bases between. Germline CDR1 reads SGHTA; CDR2 reads FQGNSA. There are 14 residues in the CDR3. The CDR3 region is CASSGPEGYNEQFF. CDR3 sequence (DNA): TGTGCCAGCAGCGGGCCGGAGGGGTACAATGAGCAGTTCTTC.

The V and J genes are TRBV24-1 and TRBJ2-6; 8 bases line up with TRBD1. The CDR3 has 18 amino acids. The junction had 10 bases not matched to a gene; V was cut back by 3 bases and J by 4 bases. The germline gives CDR1 KGHDR, CDR2 SFDVKD. CDR3 sequence reads: CATSDSQGALLGANVLTF. The DNA of the CDR3 is TGTGCCACCAGTGATAGTCAGGGGGCGCTTTTGGGGGCCAACGTCCTGACTTTC.

This chain connects TRBV27 to TRBJ2-4; maybe TRBD2 (6 bases). Germline V gives CDR1 MNHEY, CDR2 SMNVEV (reference sequence). This CDR3 has 13 residues. The V end lost 10 bases, the J end lost 8 bases, and 18 bases lay between the germline ends. CDR3 amino acids: CATRGASGYIQYF. The DNA of the CDR3 is TGTGCCACCCGCGGGGCTTCCGGCTACATTCAGTACTTC.

This clone was counted once. V gene TRBV18 combines with J gene TRBJ2-3, with 14 positions matching TRBD2. V was clipped by 5 bases and J by 1 base; unmatched bases: 14. CDR1 is KGHSH and CDR2 is LQKENI in the germline V gene. The CDR3 runs 20 residues. CDR3 nucleotides: TGTGCCAGCTCAATCGCCATCGGGACTAGCGGGAGCGGAGGCACAGATACGCAGTATTTT. It encodes CASSIAIGTSGSGGTDTQYF. The full variable domain, its missing parts supplied by reference TRBV18 and TRBJ2-3, is NAGVMQNPRHLVRRRGQEARLRCSPMKGHSHVYWYRQLPEEGLKFMVYLQKENIIDESGMPKERFSAEFPKEGPSILRIQQVVRGDSAAYFCASSIAIGTSGSGGTDTQYFGPGTRLTVL.

This clone was recorded only once. This sequence joins TRBV6-2 or TRBV6-3 and TRBJ1-5, with D perhaps matching TRBD1 (6 bases). CDR3 length equals 19 residues. Looked up from germline, CDR1 is MNHEY and CDR2 is SVGEGT. Trimming took off 2 bases at V and 0 bases at J, with 20 bases between the two ends. The CDR3 region has the DNA TGTGCCAGCAGTTACCGCAAGGGACAAGGGTCCTATAGCAATCAGCCCCAGCATTTT. Translation gives CASSYRKGQGSYSNQPQHF.

The J gene is TRBJ1-1, the V gene TRBV3-1 (or the pseudogene TRBV3-2), with 8 bases identical to TRBD1. In germline, CDR1 is LGHDT, CDR2 YNNKEL (reference sequence). V shed 2 bases and J 3 bases; nucleotides not matched to a gene: 2. The CDR3 has 14 residues. This chain's CDR3 is CASSQTTGDTEAFF. CDR3 sequence (DNA): TGTGCCAGCAGCCAAACGACAGGGGACACTGAAGCTTTCTTT.

The chain's CDR3 is CASSESLVVRSSYEQYF. CDR3 in DNA: TGTGCCAGCAGTGAATCTCTTGTGGTTAGGAGCTCCTACGAGCAGTACTTC. The J gene is TRBJ2-7, the V gene TRBV6-1, with D hard to call. The CDR3 consists of 17 residues. Deletions cut 2 bases from V and 0 bases from J, with 17 bases between. Looked up from germline, CDR1 is MNHNS and CDR2 is SASEGT.

This chain joins TRBV30 and TRBJ1-1; D is undetermined. Germline V gene sequence: CDR1 GTSNPN, CDR2 SVGIG (reference sequence). V lost 5 bases to trimming and J lost 4 bases, with 11 bases between them. The CDR3 has 12 residues. CDR3 nucleotides: TGTGCCTGGGGCCTTGTTTTCACTGAAGCTTTCTTT. This codes for CAWGLVFTEAFF. Full variable domain (rest looked up from reference TRBV30 and TRBJ1-1): SQTIHQWPATLVQPVGSPLSLECTVEGTSNPNLYWYRQAAGRGLQLLFYSVGIGQISSEVPQNLSASRPQDRQFILSSKKLLLSDSGFYLCAWGLVFTEAFFGQGTRLTVV.

The chain combines TRBV28 with TRBJ2-1; 9 positions agree with TRBD1. The germline gives CDR1 MDHEN, CDR2 SYDVKM. Trimming took 2 bases from V and 4 from J; bases not matched to a gene: 3. The CDR3 totals 15 residues. The CDR3 DNA reads as TGTGCCAGCAGTTTAGGGACAGGGAAATACAATGAGCAGTTCTTC. Protein: CASSLGTGKYNEQFF.

The chain links TRBV28 to TRBJ2-7; 8 positions match TRBD1. The junction had 14 bases not matched to a gene; V was cut back by 5 bases and J by 5 bases. The CDR3 is 16 amino acids. Per germline, CDR1 MDHEN and CDR2 SYDVKM. The CDR3 spells CASSGYRGTFQDEQYF. DNA for the CDR3: TGTGCCAGCAGTGGTTACAGGGGGACATTTCAAGACGAGCAGTACTTC.

The chain is built from TRBV27 and TRBJ1-4; TRBD1 matches 9 bases. Per the germline V gene, CDR1 is MNHEY and CDR2 is SMNVEV (reference sequence). The CDR3 is 16 residues long. The J segment lost 11 bases and the V segment lost 4 bases, leaving 14 bases of the junction unmatched. The CDR3 protein is CASSSLGQGPIFKLFF. The CDR3 nucleotides are TGTGCCAGCAGTTCCCTCGGACAGGGGCCGATATTCAAACTGTTTTTT.

The chain is built from TRBV4-1 and TRBJ2-7; 9 nucleotides match TRBD1. This CDR3 has 14 amino acids. V dropped 3 bases and J dropped 5; count of bases not matched to a gene: 5. Looked up from germline, CDR1 is MGHRA and CDR2 is YSYEKL. CDR3 loop: CASSQSGQGDEQYF. CDR3 bases: TGCGCCAGCAGCCAGTCGGGACAGGGCGACGAGCAGTACTTC.

The chain joins TRBV6-2 or TRBV6-3 to TRBJ1-5; TRBD1 might be the D (5 bases). Trimming stripped 2 bases from V and 2 bases from J, with 10 bases between. Germline V lookup: CDR1 MNHEY, CDR2 SVGEGT. CDR3 length: 15 amino acids. CDR3 sequence (DNA): TGTGCCAGCAGTTACGGGGGGTCGGGCAATCAGCCCCAGCATTTT. Protein product: CASSYGGSGNQPQHF.

The rearrangement uses TRBV5-4 and TRBJ2-7; 8 positions match TRBD1. This CDR3 spans 20 amino acids. The V gene end was trimmed by 3 bases and the J gene end by 0 bases; junction bases not matched to a gene: 20. Germline loops: CDR1 SGHNT, CDR2 YYREEE (reference sequence). The CDR3 here is CASSYWCRTGTYLSSYEQYF. CDR3 nucleotide sequence: TGTGCCAGCAGCTATTGGTGCAGGACAGGGACGTACTTGAGCTCCTACGAGCAGTACTTC.

This chain connects TRBV24-1 to TRBJ1-5, with a possible D match to TRBD1 (5 bases). CDR1 and CDR2 (germline): KGHDR, SFDVKD. Trimming stripped 4 bases from V and 12 bases from J, with 12 bases between. The CDR3 extends over 12 amino acids. This chain's CDR3 is CATSDQGMLQHF. The CDR3 DNA follows: TGTGCCACCAGTGACCAGGGAATGCTCCAGCATTTT.

This clone was recorded only once. The rearrangement joins TRBV6-4 to TRBJ2-1, with D tentatively TRBD1 (8 bases). V shed 5 bases and J shed 7 bases, with 21 bases lying between them. CDR1 is MRHNA and CDR2 is SNTAGT in the germline V gene. This CDR3 has 16 amino acids. CDR3 sequence reads: CASSPFGGTGGNEQFF. The CDR3 DNA follows: TGTGCCAGCAGTCCCTTCGGGGGGACAGGAGGGAATGAGCAGTTCTTC.

As regards this clone: This sample includes further DNA sequences coding for the same CDR3. This chain uses TRBV3-1 (or the pseudogene TRBV3-2) with TRBJ2-7; 10 bases match TRBD2. Germline CDR1 is LGHDT and CDR2 is YNNKEL (reference sequence). The V and J ends lost 1 base and 3 bases, in that order; junction bases with no gene match: 3. The CDR3 extends over 15 amino acids. CDR3 in amino acids: CASSQGLAGGYEQYF. In DNA form, the CDR3 reads TGTGCCAGCAGCCAAGGACTAGCGGGCGGCTACGAGCAGTACTTC.

This clone has a single count. In nucleotides, the CDR3 is TGTGCCAGCAAGGGACAGGAGGGCAACGAGCAGTACTTC. Protein sequence: CASKGQEGNEQYF. The V gene is TRBV12-3 or TRBV12-4, the J gene TRBJ2-7, with 8 bases fitting TRBD1. The CDR3 is 13 residues long. V trimming: 7 bases; J trimming: 5 bases; junction bases outside the gene matches: 7.

The chain couples TRBV4-1 to TRBJ2-1; 8 positions match TRBD1. V shed 4 bases, J shed 6 bases, and the junction held 5 bases outside the gene matches. This CDR3 is 14 amino acids long. Germline assignment: CDR1 MGHRA and CDR2 YSYEKL. The CDR3 loop reads CASSLGQGSNEQFF. In nucleotides, the CDR3 is TGCGCCAGCAGCCTAGGACAGGGAAGCAATGAGCAGTTCTTC.

The chain carries TRBV28 and TRBJ1-6, with D unresolved. Trimming took 7 bases from V and 7 from J, leaving 17 bases between them. The CDR3 is 15 amino acids. Per germline, CDR1 MDHEN and CDR2 SYDVKM. CDR3 in amino acids: CASNREGLLNSPLHF. CDR3 in DNA: TGTGCCAGCAATCGTGAGGGCCTCCTAAATTCACCCCTCCACTTT.

This clone was detected only once. CDR3 region: CASRGLPGQAYEQYF. The CDR3 DNA reads TGTGCCAGCAGGGGACTTCCGGGACAGGCATACGAGCAGTACTTC. The chain recombines TRBV2 with TRBJ2-7; TRBD1 matches at 8 bases. The trim removed 6 bases at V and 4 bases at J, leaving 11 bases unmatched. CDR3 length: 15 amino acids. The V gene's germline CDR1 is SNHLY and CDR2 FYNNEI.

V and J are TRBV9 and TRBJ2-3, with D unclear. Looked up from germline, CDR1 is SGDLS and CDR2 is YYNGEE. The length of the CDR3 is 15 residues. Between the trimmed V and J ends, which lost 4 bases and 3 bases, there was a span of 15 bases. CDR3 residues: CASSSTIEITDTQYF. CDR3 bases: TGTGCCAGCAGCTCAACGATAGAAATAACAGATACGCAGTATTTT.